Listed below are T cell receptor beta chains from one sample, sequenced in a study of radiation and T cells in renal cell carcinoma. The data were produced by immunoSEQ multiplex PCR, yet TCRdb's version contains in-frame clones alone and is incomplete. The table records approximately 92,000 clones, roughly 80% of them present only once. The sample in question was blood, obtained from a patient whose treatment included radiotherapy and nephrectomy. The receptors were gathered from a man between 45 and 60 years old with renal cell carcinoma. The CDR3 runs from the conserved cysteine through the conserved F or W. The D gene is left open where the match is weak. Clone size is stated in some rows and not others, as once, few, many or a class when expanded.

V gene: TRBV6-1
J gene: TRBJ2-2
D gene: TRBD2
clone size: -
CDR3 protein: CASRWGGTGELFF
CDR3 DNA: TGTGCCAGCAGATGGGGAGGGACCGGGGAGCTGTTTTTT

V gene: TRBV27
J gene: TRBJ1-1
D gene: -
clone size: few
CDR3 protein: CASRATMDSEAFF
CDR3 DNA: TGTGCCAGCAGGGCCACAATGGACAGCGAAGCTTTCTTT

V gene: TRBV5-4
J gene: TRBJ1-1
D gene: -
clone size: -
CDR3 protein: CASTTYNKWVTEAFF
CDR3 DNA: TGTGCCAGCACCACGTATAACAAATGGGTCACTGAAGCTTTCTTT

V gene: TRBV10-2
J gene: TRBJ2-1
D gene: TRBD2
clone size: -
CDR3 protein: CASSPGGSYNEQFF
CDR3 DNA: TGCGCCAGCAGTCCGGGAGGCTCCTACAATGAGCAGTTCTTC

V gene: TRBV7-7
J gene: TRBJ2-2
D gene: TRBD2
clone size: -
CDR3 protein: CASSATSVGELFF
CDR3 DNA: TGTGCTAGCAGCGCTACTAGCGTCGGGGAGCTGTTTTTT

V gene: TRBV28
J gene: TRBJ1-4
D gene: -
clone size: -
CDR3 protein: CASLRRRVNEKLFF
CDR3 DNA: TGTGCCAGCCTAAGGAGACGGGTTAATGAAAAACTGTTTTTT

V gene: TRBV5-1
J gene: TRBJ2-3
D gene: -
clone size: -
CDR3 protein: CASRLQAGSDTQYF
CDR3 DNA: TGCGCCAGCCGCTTACAGGCAGGTTCAGATACGCAGTATTTT

V gene: TRBV19
J gene: TRBJ1-1
D gene: -
clone size: -
CDR3 protein: CASRTRDAAMNTEAFF
CDR3 DNA: TGTGCCAGTAGGACCCGGGACGCGGCGATGAACACTGAAGCTTTCTTT

V gene: TRBV5-5
J gene: TRBJ1-5
D gene: TRBD1
clone size: -
CDR3 protein: CASSPRTGINQPQHF
CDR3 DNA: TGTGCCAGCAGCCCCCGGACAGGGATTAATCAGCCCCAGCATTTT

V gene: TRBV5-1
J gene: TRBJ2-7
D gene: -
clone size: -
CDR3 protein: CASRETQLDEQYF
CDR3 DNA: TGCGCCAGCAGGGAGACCCAGTTAGACGAGCAGTACTTC

V gene: TRBV6-5
J gene: TRBJ1-1
D gene: -
clone size: -
CDR3 protein: CASILGQEAFF
CDR3 DNA: TGTGCCAGCATCCTGGGACAAGAAGCTTTCTTT

V gene: TRBV19
J gene: TRBJ1-5
D gene: TRBD1
clone size: few
CDR3 protein: CASSIGDRGLQPQHF
CDR3 DNA: TGTGCCAGTAGTATAGGGGACAGGGGGCTTCAGCCCCAGCATTTT

V gene: TRBV7-2
J gene: TRBJ1-1
D gene: -
clone size: few
CDR3 protein: CASSFDWGTEAFF
CDR3 DNA: TGTGCCAGCAGCTTTGACTGGGGCACTGAAGCTTTCTTT

V gene: TRBV27
J gene: TRBJ2-7
D gene: TRBD2
clone size: -
CDR3 protein: CASSTRGGGFSYEQYF
CDR3 DNA: TGTGCCAGCAGTACCCGCGGGGGGGGTTTTTCCTACGAGCAGTACTTC

V gene: TRBV9
J gene: TRBJ2-1
D gene: -
clone size: -
CDR3 protein: CASSVSSSYNEQFF
CDR3 DNA: TGTGCCAGCAGCGTCTCGAGCTCCTACAATGAGCAGTTCTTC

V gene: TRBV19
J gene: TRBJ2-7
D gene: TRBD1
clone size: -
CDR3 protein: CASSIRGQGAYEQYF
CDR3 DNA: TGTGCCAGTAGTATAAGGGGACAGGGGGCCTACGAGCAGTACTTC

V gene: TRBV2
J gene: TRBJ2-2
D gene: TRBD1
clone size: -
CDR3 protein: CASSDARTGGNTGELFF
CDR3 DNA: TGTGCCAGCAGTGACGCCCGGACAGGGGGTAACACCGGGGAGCTGTTTTTT

V gene: TRBV28
J gene: TRBJ1-1
D gene: -
clone size: -
CDR3 protein: CASSSSLNTEAFF
CDR3 DNA: TGTGCCAGCAGTTCCAGTCTGAACACTGAAGCTTTCTTT

V gene: TRBV10-3
J gene: TRBJ1-5
D gene: TRBD1
clone size: -
CDR3 protein: CAISQGVSNQPQHF
CDR3 DNA: TGTGCCATTAGCCAGGGGGTTAGCAATCAGCCCCAGCATTTT